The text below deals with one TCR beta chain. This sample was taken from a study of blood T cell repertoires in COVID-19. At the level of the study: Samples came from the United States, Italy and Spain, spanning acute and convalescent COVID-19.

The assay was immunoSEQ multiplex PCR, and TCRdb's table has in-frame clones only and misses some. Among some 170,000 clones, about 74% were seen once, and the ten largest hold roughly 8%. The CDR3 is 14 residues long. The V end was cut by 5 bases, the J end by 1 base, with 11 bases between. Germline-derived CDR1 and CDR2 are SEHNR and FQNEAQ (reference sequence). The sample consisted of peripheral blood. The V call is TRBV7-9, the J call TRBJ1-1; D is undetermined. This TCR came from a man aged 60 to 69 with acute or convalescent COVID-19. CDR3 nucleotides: TGTGCCAGCAGCGAATTCACAGAGAACACTGAAGCTTTCTTT. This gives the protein CASSEFTENTEAFF.